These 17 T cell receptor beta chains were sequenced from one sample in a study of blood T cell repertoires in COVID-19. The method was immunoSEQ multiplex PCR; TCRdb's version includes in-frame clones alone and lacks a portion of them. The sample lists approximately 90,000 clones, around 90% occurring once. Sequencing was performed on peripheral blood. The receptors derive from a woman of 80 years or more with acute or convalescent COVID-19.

The CDR3 DNA is TGTGCCAGCAGTCGTGACAGCTCCTCTGGAAACACCATATATTTT. Translation gives CASSRDSSSGNTIYF. The chain has TRBV6-5 and TRBJ1-3; possible D gene TRBD1, 5 bases. In germline, CDR1 is MNHEY, CDR2 SVGAGI. The V gene lost 5 bases and the J gene lost 0 bases, with 11 bases spanning the gap. The CDR3 is made up of 15 amino acids.

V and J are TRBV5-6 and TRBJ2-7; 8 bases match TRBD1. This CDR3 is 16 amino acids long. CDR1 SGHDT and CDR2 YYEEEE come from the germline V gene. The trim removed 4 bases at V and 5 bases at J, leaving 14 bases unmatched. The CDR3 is CASSPMQGAQYNEQYF. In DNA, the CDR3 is TGTGCCAGCAGCCCAATGCAGGGGGCTCAGTATAACGAGCAGTACTTC.

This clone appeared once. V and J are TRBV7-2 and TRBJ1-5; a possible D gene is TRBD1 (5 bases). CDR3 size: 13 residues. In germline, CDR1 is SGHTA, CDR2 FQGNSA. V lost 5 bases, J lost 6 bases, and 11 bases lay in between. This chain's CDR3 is CASSPRGGQPQHF. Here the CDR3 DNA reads TGTGCCAGCAGCCCTCGGGGGGGTCAGCCCCAGCATTTT.

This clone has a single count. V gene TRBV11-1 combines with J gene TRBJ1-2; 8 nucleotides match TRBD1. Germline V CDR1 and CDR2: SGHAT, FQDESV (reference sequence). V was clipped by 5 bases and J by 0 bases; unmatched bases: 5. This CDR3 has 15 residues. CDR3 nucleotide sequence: TGTGCCAGCAGCGCCGACAGGGGAACTAACTATGGCTACACCTTC. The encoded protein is CASSADRGTNYGYTF.

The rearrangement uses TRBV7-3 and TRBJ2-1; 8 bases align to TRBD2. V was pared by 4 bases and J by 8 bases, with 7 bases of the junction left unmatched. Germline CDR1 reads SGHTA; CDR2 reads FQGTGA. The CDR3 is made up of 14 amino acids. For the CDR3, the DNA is TGTGCCAGCAGCTCCTCGCGGGGGGCGGATGAGCAGTTCTTC. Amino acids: CASSSSRGADEQFF.

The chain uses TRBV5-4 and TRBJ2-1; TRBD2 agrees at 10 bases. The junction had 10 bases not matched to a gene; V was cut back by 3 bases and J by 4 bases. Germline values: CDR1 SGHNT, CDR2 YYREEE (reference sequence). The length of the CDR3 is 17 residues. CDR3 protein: CASSSYSGGTPYNEQFF. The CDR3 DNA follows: TGTGCCAGCAGCTCATATAGCGGGGGGACCCCTTACAATGAGCAGTTCTTC.

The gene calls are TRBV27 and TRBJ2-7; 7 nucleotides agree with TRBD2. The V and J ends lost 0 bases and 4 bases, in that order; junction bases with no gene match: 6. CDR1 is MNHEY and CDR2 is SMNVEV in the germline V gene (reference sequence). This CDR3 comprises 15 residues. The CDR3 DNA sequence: TGTGCCAGCAGTTTATCGGGGAGGGCCCCATACGAGCAGTACTTC. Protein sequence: CASSLSGRAPYEQYF.

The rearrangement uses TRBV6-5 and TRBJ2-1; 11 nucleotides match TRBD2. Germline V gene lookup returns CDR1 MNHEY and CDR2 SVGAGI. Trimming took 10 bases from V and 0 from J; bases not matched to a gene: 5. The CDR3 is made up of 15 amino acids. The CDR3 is CATLGLADSYNEQFF. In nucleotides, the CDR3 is TGTGCCACTTTGGGACTAGCGGACTCCTACAATGAGCAGTTCTTC.

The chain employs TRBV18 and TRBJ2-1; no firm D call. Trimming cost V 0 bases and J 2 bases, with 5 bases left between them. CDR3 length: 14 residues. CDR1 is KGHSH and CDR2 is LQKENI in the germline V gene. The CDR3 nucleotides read TGTGCCAGCTCACCACCCACTACCTACAATGAGCAGTTCTTC. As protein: CASSPPTTYNEQFF.

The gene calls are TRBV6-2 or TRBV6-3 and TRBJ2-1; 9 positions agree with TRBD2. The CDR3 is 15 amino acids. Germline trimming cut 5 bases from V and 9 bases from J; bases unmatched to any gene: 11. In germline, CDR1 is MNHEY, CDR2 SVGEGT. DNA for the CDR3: TGTGCCAGCAGTGCCCCGGCTAGCGGGGTCCGTGAGCAGTTCTTC. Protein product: CASSAPASGVREQFF.

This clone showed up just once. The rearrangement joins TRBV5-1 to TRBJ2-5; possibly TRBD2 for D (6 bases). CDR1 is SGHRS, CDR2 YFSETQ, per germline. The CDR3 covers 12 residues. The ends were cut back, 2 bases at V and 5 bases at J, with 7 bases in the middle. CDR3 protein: CASSFAGETQYF. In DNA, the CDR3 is TGCGCCAGCAGCTTCGCGGGGGAGACCCAGTACTTC. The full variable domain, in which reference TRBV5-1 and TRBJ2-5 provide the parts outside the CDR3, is KAGVTQTPRYLIKTRGQQVTLSCSPISGHRSVSWYQQTPGQGLQFLFEYFSETQRNKGNFPGRFSGRQFSNSRSEMNVSTLELGDSALYLCASSFAGETQYFGPGTRLLVL.

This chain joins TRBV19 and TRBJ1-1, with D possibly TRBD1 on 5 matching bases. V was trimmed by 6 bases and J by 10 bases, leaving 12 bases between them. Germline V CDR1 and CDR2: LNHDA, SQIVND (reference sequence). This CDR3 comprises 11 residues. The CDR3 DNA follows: TGTGCCAGTAGGGGGCTGGTGGCAGCTTTCTTT. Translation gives CASRGLVAAFF. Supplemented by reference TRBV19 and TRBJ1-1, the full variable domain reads DGGITQSPKYLFRKEGQNVTLSCEQNLNHDAMYWYRQDPGQGLRLIYYSQIVNDFQKGDIAEGYSVSREKKESFPLTVTSAQKNPTAFYLCASRGLVAAFFGQGTRLTVV.

The CDR3: CASSSHTNEQYF. DNA of the CDR3: TGTGCCAGCAGTTCACACACTAACGAGCAGTACTTC. The chain recombines TRBV6-5 with TRBJ2-7; D is uncertain. The V gene's germline CDR1 is MNHEY and CDR2 SVGAGI. With 4 bases removed from V and 5 bases from J, the gap between germline ends came to 9 bases. CDR3 length: 12 residues.

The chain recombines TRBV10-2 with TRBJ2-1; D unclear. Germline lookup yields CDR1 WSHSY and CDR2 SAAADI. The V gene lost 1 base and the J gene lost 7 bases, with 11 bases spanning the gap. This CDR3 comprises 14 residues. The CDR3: CASSEFEERNEQFF. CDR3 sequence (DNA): TGCGCCAGCAGTGAGTTCGAGGAGAGGAATGAGCAGTTCTTC.

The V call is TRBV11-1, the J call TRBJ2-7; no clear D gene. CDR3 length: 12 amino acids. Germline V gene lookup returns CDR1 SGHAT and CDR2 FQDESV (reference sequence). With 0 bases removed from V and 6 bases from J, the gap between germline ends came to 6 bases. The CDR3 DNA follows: TGTGCCAGCAGCTTAGCGTCCCGCGAGCAGTACTTC. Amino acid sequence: CASSLASREQYF.

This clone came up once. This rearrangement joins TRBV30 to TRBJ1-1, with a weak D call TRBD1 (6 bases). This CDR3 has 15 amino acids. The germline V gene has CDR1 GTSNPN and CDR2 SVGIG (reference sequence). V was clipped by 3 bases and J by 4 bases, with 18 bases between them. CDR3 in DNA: TGTGCCTGGAGAACGACAGGACCCCGCGGCACTGAAGCTTTCTTT. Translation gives CAWRTTGPRGTEAFF.

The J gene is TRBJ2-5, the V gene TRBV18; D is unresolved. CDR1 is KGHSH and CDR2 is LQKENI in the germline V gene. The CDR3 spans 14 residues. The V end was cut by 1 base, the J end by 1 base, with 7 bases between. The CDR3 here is CASSPRASQETQYF. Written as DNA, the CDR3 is TGTGCCAGCTCACCACGGGCAAGCCAAGAGACCCAGTACTTC.